The present T cell receptor (beta chain) was sequenced within a study of blood T cell repertoires in COVID-19. Data came from immunoSEQ multiplex PCR; TCRdb stores just in-frame clones and leaves some out. The repertoire consists of over 200,000 clones, with about 94% occurring once and the leading ten covering around 0.84%. The V gene's germline CDR1 is SGHTA and CDR2 FQGTGA. Trimming cost V 2 bases and J 1 base, with 8 bases left between them. The CDR3 consists of 14 residues. V usage is TRBV7-3 and J usage is TRBJ1-1, with a possible D match to TRBD1 (5 bases). The sequence was obtained from a man aged 60 to 69 with COVID-19, enrolled during active disease. The sample was peripheral blood. The CDR3 DNA reads as TGTGCCAGCAGCTTACAGGGCGGGAACACTGAAGCTTTCTTT. Translation: CASSLQGGNTEAFF.